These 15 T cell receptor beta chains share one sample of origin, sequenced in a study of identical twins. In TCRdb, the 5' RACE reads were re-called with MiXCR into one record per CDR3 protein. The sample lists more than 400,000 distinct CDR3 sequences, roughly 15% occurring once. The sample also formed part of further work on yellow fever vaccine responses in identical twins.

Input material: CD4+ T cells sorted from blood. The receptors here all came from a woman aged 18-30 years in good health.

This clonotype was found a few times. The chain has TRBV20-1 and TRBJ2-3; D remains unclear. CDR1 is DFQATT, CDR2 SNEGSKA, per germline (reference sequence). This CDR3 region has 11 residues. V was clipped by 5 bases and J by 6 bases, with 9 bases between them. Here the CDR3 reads CSAPVPDTQYF. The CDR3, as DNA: TGCAGTGCTCCCGTACCGGATACGCAGTATTTT.

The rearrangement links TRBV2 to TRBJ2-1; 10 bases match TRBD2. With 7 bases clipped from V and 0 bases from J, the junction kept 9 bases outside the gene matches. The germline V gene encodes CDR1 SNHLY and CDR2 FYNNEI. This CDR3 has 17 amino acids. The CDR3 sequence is CASTLAGVYSSYNEQFF. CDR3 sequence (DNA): TGTGCCAGCACGCTAGCGGGAGTCTATAGCTCCTACAATGAGCAGTTCTTC. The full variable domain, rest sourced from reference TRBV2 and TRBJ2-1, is EPEVTQTPSHQVTQMGQEVILRCVPISNHLYFYWYRQILGQKVEFLVSFYNNEISEKSEIFDDQFSVERPDGSNFTLKIRSTKLEDSAMYFCASTLAGVYSSYNEQFFGPGTRLTVL.

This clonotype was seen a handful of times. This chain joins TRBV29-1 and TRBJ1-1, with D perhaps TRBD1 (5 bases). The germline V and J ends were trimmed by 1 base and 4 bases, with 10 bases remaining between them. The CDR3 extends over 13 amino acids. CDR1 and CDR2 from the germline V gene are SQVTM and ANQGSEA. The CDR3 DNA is TGCAGCGTTGAAGGGCAGGGTGGCACTGAAGCTTTCTTT. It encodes CSVEGQGGTEAFF.

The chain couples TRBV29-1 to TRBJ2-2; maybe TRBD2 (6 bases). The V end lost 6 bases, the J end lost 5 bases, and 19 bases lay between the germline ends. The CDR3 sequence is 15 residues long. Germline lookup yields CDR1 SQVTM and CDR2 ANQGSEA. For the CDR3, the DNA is TGCAGCGTAACTACCGGGACTTCGGGGACCGGGGAGCTGTTTTTT. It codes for CSVTTGTSGTGELFF.

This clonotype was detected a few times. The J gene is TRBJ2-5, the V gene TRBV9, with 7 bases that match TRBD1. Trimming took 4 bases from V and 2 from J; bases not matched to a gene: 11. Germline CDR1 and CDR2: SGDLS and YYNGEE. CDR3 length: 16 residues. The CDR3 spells CASSSRTGGPQETQYF. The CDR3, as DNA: TGTGCCAGCAGCTCTCGGACAGGAGGACCTCAAGAGACCCAGTACTTC.

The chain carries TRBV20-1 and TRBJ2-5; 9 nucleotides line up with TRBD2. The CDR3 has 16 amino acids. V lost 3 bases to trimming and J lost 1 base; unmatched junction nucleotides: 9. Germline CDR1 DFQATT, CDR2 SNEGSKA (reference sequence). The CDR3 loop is CSARLSRGGIQETQYF. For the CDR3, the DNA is TGCAGTGCTAGGCTGTCGCGGGGGGGAATCCAAGAGACCCAGTACTTC.

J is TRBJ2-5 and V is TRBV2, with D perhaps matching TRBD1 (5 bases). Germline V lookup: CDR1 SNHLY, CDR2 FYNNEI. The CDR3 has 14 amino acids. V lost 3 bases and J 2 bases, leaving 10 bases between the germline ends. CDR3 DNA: TGTGCCAGCAGTGAGACAGCTAGACAAGAGACCCAGTACTTC. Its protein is CASSETARQETQYF. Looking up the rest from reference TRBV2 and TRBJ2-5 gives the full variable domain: EPEVTQTPSHQVTQMGQEVILRCVPISNHLYFYWYRQILGQKVEFLVSFYNNEISEKSEIFDDQFSVERPDGSNFTLKIRSTKLEDSAMYFCASSETARQETQYFGPGTRLLVL.

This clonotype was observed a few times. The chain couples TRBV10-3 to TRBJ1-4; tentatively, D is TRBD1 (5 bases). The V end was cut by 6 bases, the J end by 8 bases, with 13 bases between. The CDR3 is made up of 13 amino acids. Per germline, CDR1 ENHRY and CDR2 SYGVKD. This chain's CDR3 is CAIRPGIGEKLFF. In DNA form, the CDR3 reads TGTGCCATCAGGCCAGGGATTGGAGAAAAACTGTTTTTT.

Here the CDR3 reads CASSFGTEQFF. The CDR3 nucleotides are TGTGCCAGCAGCTTCGGTACTGAGCAGTTCTTC. The gene calls are TRBV5-6 and TRBJ2-1; D remains unclear. Between the trimmed V and J ends, which lost 2 bases and 9 bases, there was a span of 6 bases. The germline V gene has CDR1 SGHDT and CDR2 YYEEEE. CDR3 size: 11 residues.

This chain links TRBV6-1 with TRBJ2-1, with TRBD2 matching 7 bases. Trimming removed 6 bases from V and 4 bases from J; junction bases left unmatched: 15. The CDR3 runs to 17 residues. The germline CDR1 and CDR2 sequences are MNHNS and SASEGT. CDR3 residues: CASRRLANWEQYNEQFF. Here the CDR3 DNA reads TGTGCCAGCAGACGACTAGCCAATTGGGAGCAGTACAATGAGCAGTTCTTC.

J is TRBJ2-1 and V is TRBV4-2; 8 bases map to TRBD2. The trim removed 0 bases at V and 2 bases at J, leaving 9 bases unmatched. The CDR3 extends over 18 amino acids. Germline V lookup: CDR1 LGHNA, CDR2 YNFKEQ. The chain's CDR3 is CASSQDRLAGHPYNEQFF. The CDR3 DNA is TGTGCCAGCAGCCAAGATAGGTTAGCGGGGCACCCCTACAATGAGCAGTTCTTC.

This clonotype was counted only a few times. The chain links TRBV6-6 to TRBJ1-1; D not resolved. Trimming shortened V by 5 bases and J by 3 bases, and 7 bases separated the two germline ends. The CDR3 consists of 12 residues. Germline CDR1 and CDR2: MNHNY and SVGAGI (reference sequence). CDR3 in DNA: TGTGCCAGCAGTCCCCTCGACACTGAAGCTTTCTTT. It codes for CASSPLDTEAFF.

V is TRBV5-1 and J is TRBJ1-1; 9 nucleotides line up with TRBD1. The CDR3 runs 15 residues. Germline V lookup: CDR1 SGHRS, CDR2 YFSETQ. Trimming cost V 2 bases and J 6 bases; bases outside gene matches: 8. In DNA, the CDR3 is TGCGCCAGCAGCTTCTTACAGGGGGCGAGCGCTGAAGCTTTCTTT. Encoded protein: CASSFLQGASAEAFF. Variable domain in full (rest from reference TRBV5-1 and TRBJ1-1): KAGVTQTPRYLIKTRGQQVTLSCSPISGHRSVSWYQQTPGQGLQFLFEYFSETQRNKGNFPGRFSGRQFSNSRSEMNVSTLELGDSALYLCASSFLQGASAEAFFGQGTRLTVV.

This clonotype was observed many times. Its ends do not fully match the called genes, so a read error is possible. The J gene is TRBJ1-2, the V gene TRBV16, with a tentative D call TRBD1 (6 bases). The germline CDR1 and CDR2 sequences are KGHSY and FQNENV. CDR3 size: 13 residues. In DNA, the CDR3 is TGTGCCAGCAGACAATCAGGGGATACTGGCTACACCTTC. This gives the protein CASRQSGDTGYTF. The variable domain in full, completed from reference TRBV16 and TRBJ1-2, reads GEEVAQTPKHLVRGEGQKAKLYCAPIKGHSYVFWYQQVLKNEFKFLISFQNENVFDETGMPKERFSAKCLPNSPCSLEIQATKLEDSAVYFCASRQSGDTGYTFGSGTRLTVV.

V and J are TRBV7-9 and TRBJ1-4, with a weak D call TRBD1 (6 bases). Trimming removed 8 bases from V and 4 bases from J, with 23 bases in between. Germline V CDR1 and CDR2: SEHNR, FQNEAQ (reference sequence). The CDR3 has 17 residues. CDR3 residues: CASSSGENRDLNEKLFF. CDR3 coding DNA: TGTGCCAGCTCTTCGGGGGAAAACAGGGACCTTAATGAAAAACTGTTTTTT. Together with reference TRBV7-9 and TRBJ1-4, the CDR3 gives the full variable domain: DTGVSQNPRHKITKRGQNVTFRCDPISEHNRLYWYRQTLGQGPEFLTYFQNEAQLEKSRLLSDRFSAERPKGSFSTLEIQRTEQGDSAMYLCASSSGENRDLNEKLFFGSGTQLSVL.